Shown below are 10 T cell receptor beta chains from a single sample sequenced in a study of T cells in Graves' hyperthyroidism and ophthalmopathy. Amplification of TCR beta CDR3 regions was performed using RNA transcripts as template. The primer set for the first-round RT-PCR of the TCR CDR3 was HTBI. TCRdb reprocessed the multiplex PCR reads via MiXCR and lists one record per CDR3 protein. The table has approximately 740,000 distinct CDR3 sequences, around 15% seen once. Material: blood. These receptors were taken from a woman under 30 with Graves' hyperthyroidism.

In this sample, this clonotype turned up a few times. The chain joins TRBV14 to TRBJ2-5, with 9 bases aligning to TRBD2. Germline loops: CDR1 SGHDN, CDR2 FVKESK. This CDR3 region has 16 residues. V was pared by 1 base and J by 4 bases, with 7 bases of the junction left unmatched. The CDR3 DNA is TGTGCCAGCAGCCAAGGTATCCTAGCGGGACGAGAGACCCAGTACTTC. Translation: CASSQGILAGRETQYF.

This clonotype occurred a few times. CDR3 sequence reads: CAWKGTRLVKGGEQFF. CDR3 bases: TGTGCCTGGAAGGGGACTAGACTAGTGAAGGGGGGTGAGCAGTTCTTC. The genes are TRBV30 and TRBJ2-1; 8 nucleotides line up with TRBD2. The germline CDR1 and CDR2 sequences are GTSNPN and SVGIG (reference sequence). CDR3 length: 16 residues. V lost 4 bases and J lost 9; bases outside the gene matches: 17.

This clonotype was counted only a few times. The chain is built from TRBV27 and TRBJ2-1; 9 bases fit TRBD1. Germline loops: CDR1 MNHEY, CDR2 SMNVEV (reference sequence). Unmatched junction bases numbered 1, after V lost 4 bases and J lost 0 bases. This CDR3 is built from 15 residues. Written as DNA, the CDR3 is TGTGCCAGCAGTTGGGGACAGGGCTCCTACAATGAGCAGTTCTTC. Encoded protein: CASSWGQGSYNEQFF.

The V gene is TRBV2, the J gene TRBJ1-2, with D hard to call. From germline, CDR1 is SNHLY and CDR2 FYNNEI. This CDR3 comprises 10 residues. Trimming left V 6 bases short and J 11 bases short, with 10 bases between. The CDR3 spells CASRIGDYTF. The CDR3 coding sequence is TGTGCCAGCAGGATCGGTGATTACACCTTC.

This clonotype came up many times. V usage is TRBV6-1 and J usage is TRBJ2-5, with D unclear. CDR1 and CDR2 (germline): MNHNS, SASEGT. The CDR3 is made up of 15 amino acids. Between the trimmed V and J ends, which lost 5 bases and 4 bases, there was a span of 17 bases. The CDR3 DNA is TGTGCCAGCAGTTCGCCGATGGTTAGTGTAGAGACCCAGTACTTC. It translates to CASSSPMVSVETQYF.

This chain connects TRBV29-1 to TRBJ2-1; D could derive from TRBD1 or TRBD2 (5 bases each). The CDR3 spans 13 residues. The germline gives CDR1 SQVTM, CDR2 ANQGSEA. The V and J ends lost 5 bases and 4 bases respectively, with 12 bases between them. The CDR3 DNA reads TGCAGCGTTACTACCTGGGGGTACAATGAGCAGTTCTTC. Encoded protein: CSVTTWGYNEQFF.

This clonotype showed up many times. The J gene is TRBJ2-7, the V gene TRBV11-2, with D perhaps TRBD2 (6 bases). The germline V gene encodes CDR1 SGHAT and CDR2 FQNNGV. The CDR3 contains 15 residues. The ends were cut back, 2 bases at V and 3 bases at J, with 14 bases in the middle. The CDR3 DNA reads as TGTGCCAGCAGCTTATTCCCTAGCGCTGGCTACGAGCAGTACTTC. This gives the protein CASSLFPSAGYEQYF.

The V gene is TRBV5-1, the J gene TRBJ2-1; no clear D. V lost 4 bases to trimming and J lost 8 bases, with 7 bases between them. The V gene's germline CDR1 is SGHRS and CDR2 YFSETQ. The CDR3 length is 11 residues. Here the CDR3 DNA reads TGCGCCAGCAGCATAGGGCATGAGCAGTTCTTC. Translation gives CASSIGHEQFF. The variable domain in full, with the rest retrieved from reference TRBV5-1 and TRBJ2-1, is KAGVTQTPRYLIKTRGQQVTLSCSPISGHRSVSWYQQTPGQGLQFLFEYFSETQRNKGNFPGRFSGRQFSNSRSEMNVSTLELGDSALYLCASSIGHEQFFGPGTRLTVL.

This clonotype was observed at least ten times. The chain's CDR3 is CSARDPNRGGYGYTF. The CDR3 DNA reads as TGCAGTGCTAGAGATCCCAACAGGGGGGGATATGGCTACACCTTC. V usage is TRBV20-1 and J usage is TRBJ1-2; 8 bases line up with TRBD1. The CDR3 extends over 15 amino acids. V gave up 0 bases and J gave up 5 bases; unmatched junction bases: 8. CDR1 is DFQATT, CDR2 SNEGSKA, per germline (reference sequence).

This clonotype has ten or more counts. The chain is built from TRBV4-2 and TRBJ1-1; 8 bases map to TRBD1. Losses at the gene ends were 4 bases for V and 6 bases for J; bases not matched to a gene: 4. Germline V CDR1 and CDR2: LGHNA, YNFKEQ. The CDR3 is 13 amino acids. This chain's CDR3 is CASSPGQGSEAFF. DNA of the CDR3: TGTGCCAGCAGCCCAGGACAGGGATCTGAAGCTTTCTTT.